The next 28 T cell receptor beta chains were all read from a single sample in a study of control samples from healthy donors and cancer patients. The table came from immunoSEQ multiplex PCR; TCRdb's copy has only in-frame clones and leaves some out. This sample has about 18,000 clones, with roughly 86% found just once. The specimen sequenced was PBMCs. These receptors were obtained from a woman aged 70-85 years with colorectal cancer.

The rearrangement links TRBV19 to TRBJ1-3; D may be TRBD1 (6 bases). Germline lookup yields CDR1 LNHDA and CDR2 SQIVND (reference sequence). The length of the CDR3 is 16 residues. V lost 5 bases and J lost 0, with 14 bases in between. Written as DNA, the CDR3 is TGTGCCAGTAGTGAGACAGGCCTTGTCTCTGGAAACACCATATATTTT. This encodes CASSETGLVSGNTIYF.

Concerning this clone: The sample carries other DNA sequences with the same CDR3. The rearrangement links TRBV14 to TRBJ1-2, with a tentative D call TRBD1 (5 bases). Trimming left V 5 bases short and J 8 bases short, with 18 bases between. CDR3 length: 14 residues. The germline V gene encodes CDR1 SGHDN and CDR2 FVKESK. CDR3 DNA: TGTGCCAGCAGCTCCGGGACCCCACAGTTCGGCTACACCTTC. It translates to CASSSGTPQFGYTF.

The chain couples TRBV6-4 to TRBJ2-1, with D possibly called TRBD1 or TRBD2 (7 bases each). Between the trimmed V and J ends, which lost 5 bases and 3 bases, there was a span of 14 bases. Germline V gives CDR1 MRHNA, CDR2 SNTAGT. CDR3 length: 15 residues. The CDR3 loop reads CASSLTGEGYNEQFF. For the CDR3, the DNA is TGTGCCAGCAGTCTCACAGGGGAGGGCTACAATGAGCAGTTCTTC.

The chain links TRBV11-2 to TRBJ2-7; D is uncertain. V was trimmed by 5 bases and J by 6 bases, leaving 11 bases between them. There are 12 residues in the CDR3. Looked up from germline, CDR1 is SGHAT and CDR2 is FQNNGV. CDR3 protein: CASSGESSEQYF. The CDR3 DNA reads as TGTGCCAGCAGCGGAGAAAGCAGCGAGCAGTACTTC. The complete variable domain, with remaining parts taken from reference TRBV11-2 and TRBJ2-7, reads EAGVAQSPRYKIIEKRQSVAFWCNPISGHATLYWYQQILGQGPKLLIQFQNNGVVDDSQLPKDRFSAERLKGVDSTLKIQPAKLEDSAVYLCASSGESSEQYFGPGTRLTVT.

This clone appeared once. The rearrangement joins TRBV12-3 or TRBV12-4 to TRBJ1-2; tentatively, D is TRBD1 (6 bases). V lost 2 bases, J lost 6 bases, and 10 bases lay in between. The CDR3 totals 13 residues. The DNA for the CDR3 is TGTGCCAGCAGTTTAAGACAGGTTGATGGCTACACCTTC. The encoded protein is CASSLRQVDGYTF.

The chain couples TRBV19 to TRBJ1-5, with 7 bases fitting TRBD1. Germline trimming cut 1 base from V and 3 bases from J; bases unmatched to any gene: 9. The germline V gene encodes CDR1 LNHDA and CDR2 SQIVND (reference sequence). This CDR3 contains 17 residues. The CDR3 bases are TGTGCCAGTAGTATAGGCCCGACAGGGCGCTTCAATCAGCCCCAGCATTTT. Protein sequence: CASSIGPTGRFNQPQHF.

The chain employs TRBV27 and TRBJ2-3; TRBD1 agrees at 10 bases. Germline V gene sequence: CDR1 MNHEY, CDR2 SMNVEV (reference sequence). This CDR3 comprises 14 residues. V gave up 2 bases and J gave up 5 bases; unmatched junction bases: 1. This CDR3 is CASSLDRGRDTQYF. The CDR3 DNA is TGTGCCAGCAGTTTAGACAGGGGGCGAGATACGCAGTATTTT.

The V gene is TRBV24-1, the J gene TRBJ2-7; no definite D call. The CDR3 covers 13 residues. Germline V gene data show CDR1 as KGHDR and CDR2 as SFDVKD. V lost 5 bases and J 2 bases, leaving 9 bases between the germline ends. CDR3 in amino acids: CATSGAGAYEQYF. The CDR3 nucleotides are TGTGCCACCAGTGGGGCAGGCGCCTACGAGCAGTACTTC.

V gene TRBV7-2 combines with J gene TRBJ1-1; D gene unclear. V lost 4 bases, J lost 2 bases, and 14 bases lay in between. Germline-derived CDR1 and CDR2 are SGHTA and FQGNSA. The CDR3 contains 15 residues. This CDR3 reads CASSYRAWKNTEAFF. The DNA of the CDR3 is TGTGCCAGCAGCTATAGGGCCTGGAAAAACACTGAAGCTTTCTTT.

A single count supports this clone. The CDR3 sequence is CASSLPGGLNSPLHF. In DNA, the CDR3 is TGTGCCAGCAGCTTACCTGGGGGCTTGAATTCACCCCTCCACTTT. This chain links TRBV5-5 with TRBJ1-6; D perhaps matches TRBD1 (6 bases). V lost 2 bases, J lost 7 bases, and 13 bases lay in between. CDR1 is SGHKS, CDR2 YYEKEE, per germline (reference sequence). The CDR3 length is 15 residues.

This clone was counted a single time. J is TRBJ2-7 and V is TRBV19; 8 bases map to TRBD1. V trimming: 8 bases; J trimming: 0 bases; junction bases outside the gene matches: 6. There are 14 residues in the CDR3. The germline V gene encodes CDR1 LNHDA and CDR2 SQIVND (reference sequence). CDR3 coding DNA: TGTGCCAGTCGCCGGACAGGGACCTCCTACGAGCAGTACTTC. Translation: CASRRTGTSYEQYF. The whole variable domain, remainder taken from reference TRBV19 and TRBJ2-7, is DGGITQSPKYLFRKEGQNVTLSCEQNLNHDAMYWYRQDPGQGLRLIYYSQIVNDFQKGDIAEGYSVSREKKESFPLTVTSAQKNPTAFYLCASRRTGTSYEQYFGPGTRLTVT.

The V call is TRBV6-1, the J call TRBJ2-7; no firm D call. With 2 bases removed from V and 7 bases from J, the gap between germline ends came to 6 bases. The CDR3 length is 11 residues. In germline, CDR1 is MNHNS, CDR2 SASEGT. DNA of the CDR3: TGTGCCAGCAGTGAACCTTTGGAGCAGTACTTC. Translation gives CASSEPLEQYF.

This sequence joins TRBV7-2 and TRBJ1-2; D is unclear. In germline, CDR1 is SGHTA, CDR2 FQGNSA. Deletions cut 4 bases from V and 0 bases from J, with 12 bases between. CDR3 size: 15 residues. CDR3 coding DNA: TGTGCCAGCAGCTCCGGCCTAATAGCTAACTATGGCTACACCTTC. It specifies CASSSGLIANYGYTF.

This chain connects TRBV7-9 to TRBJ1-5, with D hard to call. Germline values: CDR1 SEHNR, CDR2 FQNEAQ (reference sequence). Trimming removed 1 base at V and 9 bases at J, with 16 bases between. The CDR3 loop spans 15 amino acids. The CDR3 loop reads CASSLGTGPLRPQHF. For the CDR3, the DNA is TGTGCCAGCAGCTTAGGCACCGGGCCTCTTCGGCCCCAGCATTTT.

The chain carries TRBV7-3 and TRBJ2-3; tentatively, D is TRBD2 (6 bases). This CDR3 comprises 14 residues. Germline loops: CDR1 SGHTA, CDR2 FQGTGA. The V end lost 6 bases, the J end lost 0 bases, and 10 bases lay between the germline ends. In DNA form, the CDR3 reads TGTGCCAGCAGGCGGGATACTAGCACAGATACGCAGTATTTT. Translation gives CASRRDTSTDTQYF.

This chain's CDR3 is CASSTGTGTEAFF. CDR3 DNA: TGTGCCAGCAGCACTGGGACGGGCACTGAAGCTTTCTTT. The chain joins TRBV7-2 to TRBJ1-1, with D maybe TRBD1 (5 bases). Per germline, CDR1 SGHTA and CDR2 FQGNSA. Trimming took off 5 bases at V and 4 bases at J, with 11 bases between the two ends. The CDR3 totals 13 residues.

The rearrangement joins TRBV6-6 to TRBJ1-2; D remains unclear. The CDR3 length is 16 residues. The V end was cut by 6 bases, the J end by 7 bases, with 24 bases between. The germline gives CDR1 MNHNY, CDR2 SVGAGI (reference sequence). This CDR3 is CASSSTLLARGGGYTF. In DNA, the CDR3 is TGTGCCAGCAGCTCCACACTATTGGCCCGGGGAGGTGGCTACACCTTC.

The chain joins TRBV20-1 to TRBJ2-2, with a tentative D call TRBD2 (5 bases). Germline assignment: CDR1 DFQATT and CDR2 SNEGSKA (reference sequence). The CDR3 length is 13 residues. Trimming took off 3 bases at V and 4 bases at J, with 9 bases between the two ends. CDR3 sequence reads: CSASRDPTGELFF. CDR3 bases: TGCAGTGCTAGTCGGGATCCCACCGGGGAGCTGTTTTTT.

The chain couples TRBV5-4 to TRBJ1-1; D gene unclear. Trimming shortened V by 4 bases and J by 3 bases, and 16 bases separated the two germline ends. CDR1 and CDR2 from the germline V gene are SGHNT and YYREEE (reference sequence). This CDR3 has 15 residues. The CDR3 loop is CASSRGDEWDTEAFF. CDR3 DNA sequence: TGTGCCAGCAGCCGAGGAGATGAATGGGACACTGAAGCTTTCTTT.

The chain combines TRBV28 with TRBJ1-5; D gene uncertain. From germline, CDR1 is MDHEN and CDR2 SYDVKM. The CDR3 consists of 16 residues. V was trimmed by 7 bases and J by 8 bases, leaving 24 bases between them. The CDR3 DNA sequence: TGTGCCAGCAACCAAGTAAGGGCAGACCAATCAAAGCCCCAGCATTTT. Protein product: CASNQVRADQSKPQHF.

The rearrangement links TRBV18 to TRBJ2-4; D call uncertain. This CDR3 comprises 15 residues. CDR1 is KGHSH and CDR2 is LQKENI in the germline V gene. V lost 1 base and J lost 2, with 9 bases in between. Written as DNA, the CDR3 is TGTGCCAGCTCACCACTAGCCGGTTCCAAAAACATTCAGTACTTC. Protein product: CASSPLAGSKNIQYF.

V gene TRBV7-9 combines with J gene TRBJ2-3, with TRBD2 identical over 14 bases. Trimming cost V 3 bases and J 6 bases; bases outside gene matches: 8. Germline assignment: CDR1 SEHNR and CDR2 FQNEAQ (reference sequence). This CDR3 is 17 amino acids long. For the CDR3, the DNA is TGTGCCAGCAGCTTCAAGGGACTAGCGGGGGCCAGGGATACGCAGTATTTT. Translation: CASSFKGLAGARDTQYF.

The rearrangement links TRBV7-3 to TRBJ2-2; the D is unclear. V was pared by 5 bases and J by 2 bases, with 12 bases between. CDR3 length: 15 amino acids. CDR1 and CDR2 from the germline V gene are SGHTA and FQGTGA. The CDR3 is CASSHPASNTGELFF. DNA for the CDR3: TGTGCCAGCAGCCATCCCGCCTCTAACACCGGGGAGCTGTTTTTT.

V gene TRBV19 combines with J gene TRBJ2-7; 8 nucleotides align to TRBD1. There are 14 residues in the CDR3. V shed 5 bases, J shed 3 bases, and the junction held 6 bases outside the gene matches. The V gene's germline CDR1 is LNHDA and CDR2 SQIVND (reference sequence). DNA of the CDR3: TGTGCCAGTAGTCTCGGACAGGGCCACTACGAGCAGTACTTC. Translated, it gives CASSLGQGHYEQYF.

The CDR3 DNA follows: TGTGCCAGCAGTGGGACTTTGGCTAGCACAGATACGCAGTATTTT. It is translated as CASSGTLASTDTQYF. The gene calls are TRBV11-1 and TRBJ2-3; TRBD2 is a possible D gene (6 bases). The ends were cut back, 6 bases at V and 0 bases at J, with 13 bases in the middle. The CDR3 has 15 amino acids. Germline CDR1 is SGHAT and CDR2 is FQDESV (reference sequence).

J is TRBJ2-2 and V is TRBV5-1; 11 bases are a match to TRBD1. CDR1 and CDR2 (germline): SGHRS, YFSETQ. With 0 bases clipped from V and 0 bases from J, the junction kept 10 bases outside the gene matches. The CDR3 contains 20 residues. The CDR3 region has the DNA TGCGCCAGCAGCTTGGTGAGCGGACAGGGGGCTTTTTCGAACACCGGGGAGCTGTTTTTT. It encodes CASSLVSGQGAFSNTGELFF.

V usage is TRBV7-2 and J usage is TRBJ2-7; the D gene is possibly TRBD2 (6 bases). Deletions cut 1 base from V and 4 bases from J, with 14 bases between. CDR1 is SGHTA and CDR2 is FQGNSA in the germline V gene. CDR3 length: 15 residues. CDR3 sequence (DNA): TGTGCCAGCAGCTTAGAGACGCGGGGTCTTTACGAGCAGTACTTC. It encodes CASSLETRGLYEQYF.

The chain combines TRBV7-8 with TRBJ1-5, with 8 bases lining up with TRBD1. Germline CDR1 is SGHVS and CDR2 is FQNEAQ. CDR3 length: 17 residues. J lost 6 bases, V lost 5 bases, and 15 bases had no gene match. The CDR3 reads CASSPPSNRGLGQPQHF. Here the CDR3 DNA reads TGTGCCAGCAGCCCACCTTCTAACAGGGGGTTGGGTCAGCCCCAGCATTTT. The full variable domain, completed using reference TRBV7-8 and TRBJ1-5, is GAGVSQSPRYKVAKRGQDVALRCDPISGHVSLFWYQQALGQGPEFLTYFQNEAQLDKSGLPSDRFFAERPEGSVSTLKIQRTQQEDSAVYLCASSPPSNRGLGQPQHFGDGTRLSIL.